The clone carrying this TCR beta chain was observed at least ten times. Germline V gene sequence: CDR1 SGHDN, CDR2 FVKESK. Trimming pared 1 base from V and 7 bases from J, leaving 14 bases between. The length of the CDR3 is 14 residues. This sample is drawn from a study of chronic HIV infection and antiretroviral therapy. TCRdb used MiXCR to reprocess the 5' RACE reads, holding one entry per CDR3 protein. The profile shows approximately 30,000 distinct CDR3 sequences, under 9.5% of them singletons. The source is an adult who had HIV and had not received antiretroviral therapy, or was an uninfected healthy control (not recorded which). The rearrangement uses TRBV14 and TRBJ2-7, with D perhaps given as TRBD1 or TRBD2 (6 bases each). The sequencing input was peripheral blood. The CDR3 protein is CASSQVMEGGEQYF. The CDR3 DNA reads TGTGCCAGCAGCCAAGTTATGGAGGGGGGTGAGCAGTACTTC.